This TCR beta chain derives from a study of T-cell reconstitution after alpha-beta-depleted transplantation in children (dated by TCRdb to about 2016). Describing the broader study: T-cell immune reconstitution after TCRalphabeta/CD19-depleted allogeneic hematopoietic cell transplantation in children was quantitatively tracked in the study by means of TCR repertoire profiling.

This clonotype was observed at least ten times. Its antigen remains undetermined. No base qualities exist here, and no much larger clone lies one base off it. Via the germline V gene (reference sequence), CDR1 is LNHNV and CDR2 YYDKDF. The CDR3 runs 18 amino acids, cysteine and phenylalanine included. Only the CDR3 portion is preserved as DNA: 54 bases, with reading frame beginning at the first base. After removal of 3 bases from V and 4 bases from J, the junction retains 11 bases not matched to a gene. The method was PCR. For sequencing, an Illumina HiSeq 2500 was employed. To normalize quantification of the TCRbeta repertoire, the TCR libraries were built with molecular barcoding that relied on unique molecular identifiers. The public reads were quality trimmed at Q25 with fastp and then assembled into clones with MiXCR by TCRdb, keeping productive beta chains. Each entry merges the rows of one CDR3 protein and shows their most common DNA and genes. Within this sample are approximately 240,000 distinct CDR3 sequences, with about 9.6% of them counted one time only. Clones ranked in the top ten supply roughly 5.1% of the sample.

The receptor was derived from a human donor who donated a stem cell graft to a child with SCID. The rearrangement joined TRBV15 to TRBJ2-3; a stretch of 12 junction bases matches TRBD2. Sequencing used PBMCs from the stem cell graft donor, obtained from the stem cell graft. For the CDR3, the sequence is CATSSEPTSGGAADTQYF. The nucleotides read TGTGCCACCAGCAGTGAACCGACTAGCGGGGGAGCGGCAGATACGCAGTATTTT.